The next 19 T cell receptor beta chains were all read from a single sample in a study of beta chain features in type 1 diabetes. Sequenced material consisted of expressed TCRB transcripts (all of the isolated RNA was reverse transcribed). TCRdb keeps only in-frame clones here, not all; method: immunoSEQ multiplex PCR. Seen here are around 400,000 clones, roughly 16% observed once, and the top ten hold 0.019%. Sequenced sample: naive CD4+ T cells from blood. The source of these receptors is a woman aged 18-29 years in good health.

This clone was observed a handful of times. This chain links TRBV5-1 with TRBJ1-2; 7 nucleotides align to TRBD1. This CDR3 comprises 16 residues. The V gene end was trimmed by 4 bases and the J gene end by 0 bases; junction bases not matched to a gene: 9. Germline V gene sequence: CDR1 SGHRS, CDR2 YFSETQ. The CDR3 nucleotides are TGCGCCAGCAGCCAAACGGACAGGCCCCCTAACTATGGCTACACCTTC. Protein product: CASSQTDRPPNYGYTF.

The chain links TRBV5-1 to TRBJ2-3, with no clear D. The germline V gene has CDR1 SGHRS and CDR2 YFSETQ. The CDR3 is made up of 13 amino acids. V lost 4 bases and J 3 bases, leaving 9 bases between the germline ends. The CDR3 spells CASSKESTDTQYF. The CDR3 DNA is TGCGCCAGCAGCAAAGAGTCAACAGATACGCAGTATTTT.

The chain is built from TRBV7-3 and TRBJ2-3, with D tentatively TRBD2 (5 bases). The CDR3 has 15 amino acids. Deletions cut 5 bases from V and 6 bases from J, with 18 bases between. Germline loops: CDR1 SGHTA, CDR2 FQGTGA. This chain's CDR3 is CASSPVGGPRDTQYF. The CDR3 coding sequence is TGTGCCAGCAGCCCAGTCGGAGGCCCCCGGGATACGCAGTATTTT.

This chain joins TRBV30 and TRBJ1-5, with D possibly matching TRBD1 (5 bases). The ends were cut back, 4 bases at V and 4 bases at J, with 11 bases in the middle. Looked up from germline, CDR1 is GTSNPN and CDR2 is SVGIG (reference sequence). This CDR3 contains 13 residues. The CDR3 DNA is TGTGCCTGGACCCTGGGGGGAAATCAGCCCCAGCATTTT. Translation gives CAWTLGGNQPQHF.

This clone turned up a few times. The V call is TRBV28, the J call TRBJ2-7; 7 bases match TRBD2. CDR3 length equals 14 residues. From germline, CDR1 is MDHEN and CDR2 SYDVKM. The V segment lost 3 bases and the J segment 2 bases; nucleotides outside the gene matches: 4. CDR3 residues: CASSLGTSAYEQYF. The CDR3 nucleotides are TGTGCCAGCAGTTTGGGTACTAGCGCCTACGAGCAGTACTTC.

This clone was seen a handful of times. This chain uses TRBV5-1 with TRBJ2-1; 7 bases line up with TRBD1. V dropped 6 bases and J dropped 7; count of bases not matched to a gene: 7. The CDR3 length is 13 residues. Germline V gene data show CDR1 as SGHRS and CDR2 as YFSETQ. CDR3 bases: TGCGCCAGCAAGGCAGGGGGTAATAATGAGCAGTTCTTC. This encodes CASKAGGNNEQFF. Filled out from reference TRBV5-1 and TRBJ2-1, the complete variable domain reads KAGVTQTPRYLIKTRGQQVTLSCSPISGHRSVSWYQQTPGQGLQFLFEYFSETQRNKGNFPGRFSGRQFSNSRSEMNVSTLELGDSALYLCASKAGGNNEQFFGPGTRLTVL.

In this sample, this clone turned up a few times. Other DNA sequences in the same sample also yield this CDR3. This rearrangement joins TRBV30 to TRBJ1-1; the match to TRBD1 covers 9 bases. V was clipped by 0 bases and J by 4 bases; unmatched bases: 0. The CDR3 covers 13 residues. CDR1 and CDR2 from the germline V gene are GTSNPN and SVGIG (reference sequence). The CDR3 loop is CAWSVQGATEAFF. CDR3 sequence (DNA): TGTGCCTGGAGTGTACAGGGGGCCACTGAAGCTTTCTTT.

The chain uses TRBV9 and TRBJ2-1; D gene unclear. CDR1 SGDLS and CDR2 YYNGEE come from the germline V gene. V gave up 0 bases and J gave up 0 bases, with 7 bases separating them. CDR3 length: 15 residues. CDR3 amino acids: CASSVVESSYNEQFF. For the CDR3, the DNA is TGTGCCAGCAGCGTAGTAGAAAGCTCCTACAATGAGCAGTTCTTC.

This clone was seen more than once but under ten times. The J gene is TRBJ1-2, the V gene TRBV7-9, with 10 bases matching TRBD1. Germline-derived CDR1 and CDR2 are SEHNR and FQNEAQ (reference sequence). This CDR3 spans 15 amino acids. V trimming: 3 bases; J trimming: 4 bases; junction bases outside the gene matches: 5. The CDR3 sequence: CASSFLDRGLYGYTF. The CDR3 nucleotides read TGTGCCAGCAGCTTCCTAGACAGGGGGCTCTATGGCTACACCTTC.

In its sample, this clone was seen a few times. The V and J genes are TRBV10-3 and TRBJ1-2, with a weak D call TRBD1 (5 bases). Trimming pared 6 bases from V and 7 bases from J, leaving 18 bases between. The V gene's germline CDR1 is ENHRY and CDR2 SYGVKD. The CDR3 is made up of 14 amino acids. CDR3 loop: CAISGGILGAGYTF. In DNA form, the CDR3 reads TGTGCCATCAGCGGGGGTATTCTTGGGGCTGGCTACACCTTC.

This chain's CDR3 is CASREGLAGIEQFF. For the CDR3, the DNA is TGTGCCAGCAGGGAGGGACTAGCGGGGATTGAGCAGTTCTTC. V usage is TRBV7-9 and J usage is TRBJ2-1; 13 nucleotides match TRBD2. CDR3 length: 14 residues. In germline, CDR1 is SEHNR, CDR2 FQNEAQ (reference sequence). With V trimmed by 6 bases and J by 9 bases, 5 bases remained unmatched.

The V gene is TRBV18, the J gene TRBJ2-1; TRBD1 agrees at 7 bases. Germline values: CDR1 KGHSH, CDR2 LQKENI. This CDR3 spans 14 amino acids. J was trimmed by 7 bases and V by 4 bases; bases with no gene match: 7. CDR3 sequence: CASSRDSDGNEQFF. CDR3 DNA sequence: TGTGCCAGCTCACGGGACAGTGACGGTAATGAGCAGTTCTTC.

The CDR3 sequence: CASSLRTSGGLSSYNEQFF. For the CDR3, the DNA is TGTGCCAGCAGTTTAAGGACTAGCGGGGGGTTGAGCTCCTACAATGAGCAGTTCTTC. The chain has TRBV27 and TRBJ2-1; 14 bases line up with TRBD2. The germline V gene has CDR1 MNHEY and CDR2 SMNVEV (reference sequence). The ends lost 2 bases at V and 0 bases at J; junction bases unmatched: 6. This CDR3 contains 19 residues.

The sample holds a few counts of this clone. CDR3 in amino acids: CASSSDTYEQYF. The DNA of the CDR3 is TGTGCCAGCAGTTCGGACACCTACGAGCAGTACTTC. The chain links TRBV6-5 to TRBJ2-7, with D possibly TRBD1 on 5 matching bases. The germline gives CDR1 MNHEY, CDR2 SVGAGI. With 4 bases removed from V and 2 bases from J, the gap between germline ends came to 6 bases. The CDR3 consists of 12 residues.

The chain combines TRBV14 with TRBJ2-7; D may be TRBD2 (5 bases). The germline CDR1 and CDR2 sequences are SGHDN and FVKESK. Trimming pared 1 base from V and 10 bases from J, leaving 8 bases between. The CDR3 has 11 residues. The CDR3: CASSQGGEQYF. DNA of the CDR3: TGTGCCAGCAGCCAAGGGGGAGAACAGTACTTC.

This clone was picked up one time. The V call is TRBV9, the J call TRBJ2-1, with TRBD2 identical over 10 bases. Germline loops: CDR1 SGDLS, CDR2 YYNGEE. J gave up 4 bases and V 0 bases, and 4 bases lay outside the gene matches. The CDR3 is 16 residues long. CDR3 residues: CASSVGRTSGYNEQFF. CDR3 sequence (DNA): TGTGCCAGCAGCGTAGGACGGACTAGCGGTTACAATGAGCAGTTCTTC.

J is TRBJ1-2 and V is TRBV18, with a tentative D call TRBD1 (6 bases). Germline V gene lookup returns CDR1 KGHSH and CDR2 LQKENI. The CDR3 spans 14 residues. V was clipped by 4 bases and J by 7 bases, with 16 bases between them. The CDR3: CASSQKDRRSGYTF. Written as DNA, the CDR3 is TGTGCCAGCTCACAAAAAGACAGGAGGAGTGGCTACACCTTC.

This clone showed up just a few times. The gene calls are TRBV19 and TRBJ1-2, with D unresolved. Germline loops: CDR1 LNHDA, CDR2 SQIVND (reference sequence). V lost 7 bases, J lost 0 bases, and 9 bases lay in between. This CDR3 spans 13 amino acids. The CDR3 reads CASKASANYGYTF. Written as DNA, the CDR3 is TGTGCCAGTAAAGCGTCGGCTAACTATGGCTACACCTTC.

This clone was detected a few times. Sequence at one end of the junction differs from germline and may be a read error. V is TRBV9 and J is TRBJ2-2; 7 bases are a match to TRBD2. Germline-derived CDR1 and CDR2 are SGDLS and YYNGEE. This CDR3 comprises 14 residues. The DNA for the CDR3 is TGTGCCAGCAGCCCGCGGGGACTACAAGGGGCGCTGTTTTTT. It specifies CASSPRGLQGALFF.